These 6 T cell receptor beta chains came from one sample sequenced in a study of T cells in Graves' hyperthyroidism and ophthalmopathy. Using RNA transcripts as the source, TCR beta CDR3 regions were amplified. With the HTBI primer set, the TCR CDR3 went through a first round of RT-PCR. TCRdb passed the multiplex PCR reads through MiXCR, listing each CDR3 protein once. The table records a few hundred thousand distinct CDR3 sequences, around 46% of them present only once. Sequencing used peripheral blood or thyroid tissue (not recorded which). The source of these receptors is a woman between 18 and 29 years old with Graves' hyperthyroidism.

The chain uses TRBV19 and TRBJ1-2; no clear D gene. Germline V gene lookup returns CDR1 LNHDA and CDR2 SQIVND (reference sequence). Between the trimmed V and J ends, which lost 5 bases and 10 bases, there was a span of 20 bases. The CDR3 has 14 residues. CDR3 protein: CASSSPTGIWVYTF. DNA of the CDR3: TGTGCCAGTAGTTCCCCGACGGGTATATGGGTCTACACCTTC.

This clonotype was picked up a small number of times. The chain couples TRBV20-1 to TRBJ2-3; weak D call: TRBD1 (5 bases). This CDR3 has 13 amino acids. CDR1 and CDR2 (germline): DFQATT, SNEGSKA (reference sequence). The germline V and J ends were trimmed by 0 bases and 6 bases, with 10 bases remaining between them. This CDR3 is CSARDLQGDTQYF. DNA for the CDR3: TGCAGTGCTAGAGATCTCCAGGGCGATACGCAGTATTTT.

In its sample, this clonotype was seen many times. The chain has TRBV7-9 and TRBJ1-3, with TRBD1 identical over 8 bases. Germline lookup yields CDR1 SEHNR and CDR2 FQNEAQ (reference sequence). The CDR3 has 16 amino acids. The ends lost 5 bases at V and 0 bases at J; junction bases unmatched: 6. The chain's CDR3 is CASSPGQGFSGNTIYF. The CDR3 nucleotides read TGTGCCAGCAGCCCCGGACAGGGATTCTCTGGAAACACCATATATTTT.

The sample holds many counts of this clonotype. This CDR3 is CASKQNYGYTF. The CDR3 bases are TGTGCCAGTAAACAGAACTATGGCTACACCTTC. V is TRBV19 and J is TRBJ1-2, with no clear D. Trimming stripped 7 bases from V and 2 bases from J, with 5 bases between. CDR1 is LNHDA, CDR2 SQIVND, per germline (reference sequence). This CDR3 has 11 amino acids.

In this sample, this clonotype turned up a few times. The chain recombines TRBV14 with TRBJ2-3; D unclear. The CDR3 is made up of 14 amino acids. Trimming shortened V by 4 bases and J by 0 bases, and 8 bases separated the two germline ends. Germline CDR1 is SGHDN and CDR2 is FVKESK. CDR3 sequence: CASSRRRSTDTQYF. The CDR3 region has the DNA TGTGCCAGCAGCCGCCGAAGAAGCACAGATACGCAGTATTTT.

At least ten counts were recorded for this clonotype. The CDR3 nucleotides are TGTGCCAGCAGAGTGACTACCATGAACACTGAAGCTTTCTTT. This sequence encodes CASRVTTMNTEAFF. The rearrangement joins TRBV2 to TRBJ1-1; D is unclear. The germline CDR1 and CDR2 sequences are SNHLY and FYNNEI. This CDR3 spans 14 amino acids. V dropped 6 bases and J dropped 0 bases, with 11 bases sitting between them.